The 31 T cell receptor beta chains below were found in one sample sequenced in a study of T cell responses to AZD1222 COVID-19 vaccine. Sequenced by immunoSEQ multiplex PCR; TCRdb stores in-frame clones only, minus some. Of about 140,000 clones in the sample, approximately 90% were seen once. Sample: peripheral blood, taken on day 0 of AZD1222 vaccination. The receptors shown here come from an adult in good health.

This chain uses TRBV12-3 or TRBV12-4 with TRBJ1-1; possibly TRBD1 for D (5 bases). This CDR3 contains 13 residues. V shed 3 bases and J shed 4 bases, with 9 bases lying between them. CDR3 nucleotides: TGTGCCAGCAGTTTTAGGGGAACCACTGAAGCTTTCTTT. It yields the protein CASSFRGTTEAFF.

The chain combines TRBV4-3 with TRBJ1-2, with D maybe TRBD1 (5 bases). Germline CDR1 and CDR2: LGHNA and YSLEER. The CDR3 length is 14 residues. V shed 4 bases and J shed 6 bases, with 15 bases lying between them. CDR3 sequence: CASSRDAGRDGYTF. Here the CDR3 DNA reads TGCGCCAGCAGCCGAGACGCAGGGAGGGATGGCTACACCTTC.

This clone was detected a few times. V and J are TRBV6-5 and TRBJ2-1; TRBD2 aligns across 9 bases. Germline values: CDR1 MNHEY, CDR2 SVGAGI. The length of the CDR3 is 15 residues. The junction had 10 bases not matched to a gene; V was cut back by 5 bases and J by 8 bases. CDR3 coding DNA: TGTGCCAGCAGTAGCGGGACTAGCATGTTCGATGAGCAGTTCTTC. It yields the protein CASSSGTSMFDEQFF.

J is TRBJ2-1 and V is TRBV6-1; TRBD2 aligns across 11 bases. V dropped 4 bases and J dropped 10; count of bases not matched to a gene: 3. Germline assignment: CDR1 MNHNS and CDR2 SASEGT. The CDR3 is made up of 13 amino acids. For the CDR3, the DNA is TGTGCCAGCAGTGTAGCGGGAGGGAAGGAGCAGTTCTTC. It yields the protein CASSVAGGKEQFF.

V gene TRBV3-1 (or the pseudogene TRBV3-2) combines with J gene TRBJ1-2; perhaps TRBD1 as D (5 bases). The CDR3 totals 17 residues. Per germline, CDR1 LGHDT and CDR2 YNNKEL (reference sequence). V lost 0 bases and J 2 bases, leaving 16 bases between the germline ends. The CDR3 DNA reads as TGTGCCAGCAGCCAAGATAGGGCAGGGTTTCAAAACTATGGCTACACCTTC. It yields the protein CASSQDRAGFQNYGYTF.

The chain joins TRBV18 to TRBJ1-1; D gene uncertain. Deletions cut 1 base from V and 5 bases from J, with 14 bases between. The germline gives CDR1 KGHSH, CDR2 LQKENI. The length of the CDR3 is 15 residues. CDR3 sequence (DNA): TGTGCCAGCTCACCACAGTTAAGTATTGGGACTGAAGCTTTCTTT. Its translation: CASSPQLSIGTEAFF.

This chain connects TRBV27 to TRBJ2-3; TRBD1 or TRBD2 may be the D gene (5 bases each). V shed 6 bases and J shed 8 bases, with 9 bases lying between them. This CDR3 spans 11 amino acids. The germline CDR1 and CDR2 sequences are MNHEY and SMNVEV (reference sequence). The CDR3 region has the DNA TGTGCCAGCAGCACCGGGACTACGCAGTATTTT. Translating it yields CASSTGTTQYF.

The chain recombines TRBV9 with TRBJ2-3, with TRBD1 matching over 10 bases. In germline, CDR1 is SGDLS, CDR2 YYNGEE. This CDR3 is 16 amino acids long. With V trimmed by 2 bases and J by 6 bases, 9 bases remained unmatched. The CDR3 DNA sequence: TGTGCCAGCAGCGTGAATCTGGGACAGGGGTCGGATACGCAGTATTTT. Amino acid sequence: CASSVNLGQGSDTQYF.

The chain joins TRBV2 to TRBJ1-2, with unresolved D. V lost 5 bases and J 1 base, leaving 8 bases between the germline ends. Germline-derived CDR1 and CDR2 are SNHLY and FYNNEI. CDR3 length: 13 amino acids. CDR3 amino acids: CASSSTVNYGYTF. For the CDR3, the DNA is TGTGCCAGCAGTTCGACCGTTAACTATGGCTACACCTTC.

This chain uses TRBV11-1 with TRBJ2-1; 12 bases line up with TRBD2. Germline loops: CDR1 SGHAT, CDR2 FQDESV (reference sequence). Trimming removed 5 bases from V and 6 bases from J; junction bases left unmatched: 5. This CDR3 contains 15 residues. CDR3 loop: CASSLRLAGANEQFF. The CDR3 DNA sequence: TGTGCCAGCAGCCTCCGACTAGCGGGAGCCAATGAGCAGTTCTTC.

In DNA, the CDR3 is TGTGCCAGCAGGTCACGGGGGGTCTGTGAAGCTTTCTTT. It specifies CASRSRGVCEAFF. V gene TRBV21-1 combines with J gene TRBJ1-1. TRBV21-1 is recorded as a pseudogene. The CDR3 is 13 amino acids.

The rearrangement uses TRBV27 and TRBJ1-2; D may be TRBD1 (5 bases). Germline V gene data show CDR1 as MNHEY and CDR2 as SMNVEV (reference sequence). V was clipped by 8 bases and J by 8 bases, with 21 bases between them. The CDR3 is made up of 14 amino acids. Written as DNA, the CDR3 is TGTGCCAGCGGGGCTCGGGGCGCCAATCTAGGCTACACCTTC. Amino acid sequence: CASGARGANLGYTF.

The rearrangement links TRBV9 to TRBJ2-1, with 16 bases identical to TRBD2. Germline V CDR1 and CDR2: SGDLS, YYNGEE. V trimming: 0 bases; J trimming: 8 bases; junction bases outside the gene matches: 5. The CDR3 sequence is 17 residues long. CDR3 protein: CASSVEGTSGRVHEQFF. The CDR3 bases are TGTGCCAGCAGCGTAGAAGGGACTAGCGGGAGGGTACATGAGCAGTTCTTC.

This clone was seen a single time. The J gene is TRBJ2-5, the V gene TRBV7-9; 8 bases match TRBD1. Looked up from germline, CDR1 is SEHNR and CDR2 is FQNEAQ (reference sequence). Trimming removed 5 bases from V and 1 base from J; junction bases left unmatched: 3. This CDR3 has 14 amino acids. The CDR3 DNA follows: TGTGCCAGCAGCGGACAGGGTTTCCAAGAGACCCAGTACTTC. Its protein product is CASSGQGFQETQYF.

J is TRBJ1-1 and V is TRBV20-1; unclear D gene. The germline CDR1 and CDR2 sequences are DFQATT and SNEGSKA (reference sequence). CDR3 length equals 11 residues. The V and J ends lost 6 bases and 4 bases respectively, with 9 bases between them. CDR3 DNA: TGCAGTGCCCCGTATCTCACTGAAGCTTTCTTT. This sequence encodes CSAPYLTEAFF.

This rearrangement joins TRBV27 to TRBJ2-1, with 8 bases aligning to TRBD1. Per the germline V gene, CDR1 is MNHEY and CDR2 is SMNVEV (reference sequence). The ends lost 6 bases at V and 0 bases at J; junction bases unmatched: 1. The CDR3 has 14 amino acids. CDR3 amino acids: CASRGQGSYNEQFF. CDR3 coding DNA: TGTGCCAGCAGAGGACAGGGCTCCTACAATGAGCAGTTCTTC.

The chain couples TRBV7-9 to TRBJ1-5; 8 positions agree with TRBD1. This CDR3 has 16 amino acids. Trimming at V came to 2 bases and at J to 1 base, leaving 4 bases not matched to a gene. The germline gives CDR1 SEHNR, CDR2 FQNEAQ (reference sequence). CDR3 in amino acids: CASSLKQGASNQPQHF. The CDR3, as DNA: TGTGCCAGCAGCTTAAAGCAGGGGGCGAGCAATCAGCCCCAGCATTTT.

The chain links TRBV11-2 to TRBJ2-7, with 8 bases matching TRBD2. V dropped 3 bases and J dropped 0; count of bases not matched to a gene: 1. Per the germline V gene, CDR1 is SGHAT and CDR2 is FQNNGV. The CDR3 length is 14 residues. The CDR3 sequence: CASSFREGSYEQYF. For the CDR3, the DNA is TGTGCCAGCAGCTTTCGGGAGGGCTCCTACGAGCAGTACTTC.

CDR3 DNA: TGTGCCAGCAGCTCTGGACAGGGTCCCCAGCATTTT. Protein sequence: CASSSGQGPQHF. The chain uses TRBV7-9 and TRBJ1-5; 8 bases are shared with TRBD1. CDR1 SEHNR and CDR2 FQNEAQ come from the germline V gene (reference sequence). This CDR3 contains 12 residues. Trimming cost V 4 bases and J 10 bases; bases outside gene matches: 3.

The table lists this clone with a few counts. The rearrangement uses TRBV9 and TRBJ2-1, with D unresolved. The CDR3 extends over 11 amino acids. Germline CDR1 SGDLS, CDR2 YYNGEE. V lost 6 bases to trimming and J lost 10 bases, with 11 bases between them. The CDR3 reads CASKLLREQFF. The CDR3 DNA reads TGTGCCAGCAAACTGCTAAGGGAGCAGTTCTTC.

The J gene is TRBJ2-5, the V gene TRBV11-2; D gene uncertain. Germline CDR1 reads SGHAT; CDR2 reads FQNNGV. The CDR3 is made up of 10 amino acids. V was clipped by 1 base and J by 7 bases, with 1 base between them. The CDR3 loop is CASSLGTQYF. In DNA, the CDR3 is TGTGCCAGCAGCTTAGGGACCCAGTACTTC.

The rearrangement uses TRBV11-3 and TRBJ2-2, with 10 bases lining up with TRBD2. The V gene end was trimmed by 5 bases and the J gene end by 9 bases; junction bases not matched to a gene: 18. This CDR3 is 18 amino acids long. CDR1 and CDR2 from the germline V gene are SGHNT and YENEEA. Written as DNA, the CDR3 is TGTGCCAGCAGCCAACCCCTGAGTGGGCTAGCGGGAGTTCGGGAGCTGTTTTTT. Protein: CASSQPLSGLAGVRELFF.

The chain is built from TRBV5-1 and TRBJ1-2; D perhaps matches TRBD1 (5 bases). The ends were cut back, 4 bases at V and 2 bases at J, with 12 bases in the middle. Germline assignment: CDR1 SGHRS and CDR2 YFSETQ. The CDR3 is 14 amino acids. For the CDR3, the DNA is TGCGCCAGCAGCCCGAAGTGGGGCAACTATGGCTACACCTTC. Translating gives CASSPKWGNYGYTF.

V and J are TRBV3-1 (or the pseudogene TRBV3-2) and TRBJ2-7; D is unclear. This CDR3 region has 14 residues. Germline V lookup: CDR1 LGHDT, CDR2 YNNKEL (reference sequence). The V end was cut by 1 base, the J end by 6 bases, with 13 bases between. CDR3 nucleotide sequence: TGTGCCAGCAGCCAAGTACAAGGGATCGGCGAGCAGTACTTC. It codes for CASSQVQGIGEQYF.

The V call is TRBV4-2, the J call TRBJ2-7; D is unresolved. V shed 4 bases and J shed 2 bases, with 12 bases lying between them. CDR1 LGHNA and CDR2 YNFKEQ come from the germline V gene. This CDR3 is built from 14 residues. Here the CDR3 DNA reads TGTGCCAGCAGCCTGGAAGTCAGGACCTACGAGCAGTACTTC. Translated, it gives CASSLEVRTYEQYF.

This chain connects TRBV19 to TRBJ2-7; 10 bases line up with TRBD1. V lost 5 bases and J lost 3; bases outside the gene matches: 7. Germline V gene lookup returns CDR1 LNHDA and CDR2 SQIVND (reference sequence). The CDR3 is made up of 15 amino acids. The CDR3 nucleotides read TGTGCCAGTAGTCAACCGGGACAGGGGTTCTACGAGCAGTACTTC. This codes for CASSQPGQGFYEQYF.

CDR3 nucleotides: TGTGCCAGCAGTGACTCTCGCCGACAGGGCCAAGAGACCCAGTACTTC. Protein product: CASSDSRRQGQETQYF. This chain links TRBV25-1 with TRBJ2-5, with 7 bases matching TRBD1. V lost 3 bases to trimming and J lost 1 base; unmatched junction nucleotides: 8. In germline, CDR1 is MGHDK, CDR2 SYGVNS. CDR3 size: 16 residues. Based on the CDR3 plus reference TRBV25-1 and TRBJ2-5, the full variable domain is EADIYQTPRYLVIGTGKKITLECSQTMGHDKMYWYQQDPGMELHLIHYSYGVNSTEKGDLSSESTVSRIRTEHFPLTLESARPSHTSQYLCASSDSRRQGQETQYFGPGTRLLVL.

The rearrangement links TRBV24-1 to TRBJ1-2; a weak D match, TRBD1 (5 bases). V dropped 0 bases and J dropped 8 bases, with 9 bases sitting between them. The CDR3 spans 13 residues. CDR1 is KGHDR, CDR2 SFDVKD, per germline. In DNA form, the CDR3 reads TGTGCCACCAGTGATTTGGGGGGGAGAGGCTACACCTTC. Amino acid sequence: CATSDLGGRGYTF.

This clone appeared a few times. This chain links TRBV7-7 with TRBJ1-1, with 7 positions matching TRBD1. The CDR3 consists of 15 residues. The germline V gene has CDR1 SSHAT and CDR2 FNYEAQ (reference sequence). Trimming cost V 1 base and J 3 bases; bases outside gene matches: 5. CDR3 in amino acids: CASSLGDTGDTEAFF. The CDR3 DNA follows: TGTGCCAGCAGCTTAGGAGATACAGGGGACACTGAAGCTTTCTTT.

The rearrangement joins TRBV3-1 (or the pseudogene TRBV3-2) to TRBJ2-5; 9 bases are a match to TRBD1. The CDR3 is made up of 19 amino acids. The germline CDR1 and CDR2 sequences are LGHDT and YNNKEL (reference sequence). Trimming removed 3 bases from V and 1 base from J; junction bases left unmatched: 15. CDR3 DNA sequence: TGTGCCAGCAGCCACTTAACAGGGGGCCCAAACCCGTTCCAAGAGACCCAGTACTTC. Amino acid sequence: CASSHLTGGPNPFQETQYF.

This clone appeared once. V gene TRBV9 combines with J gene TRBJ2-7; 9 nucleotides line up with TRBD2. V trimming: 3 bases; J trimming: 5 bases; junction bases outside the gene matches: 6. Per germline, CDR1 SGDLS and CDR2 YYNGEE. The CDR3 spans 14 residues. The CDR3 region is CASSAIAGGDEQYF. The CDR3 DNA follows: TGTGCCAGCAGCGCTATTGCGGGGGGGGACGAGCAGTACTTC. The whole variable domain, remainder taken from reference TRBV9 and TRBJ2-7, is DSGVTQTPKHLITATGQRVTLRCSPRSGDLSVYWYQQSLDQGLQFLIQYYNGEERAKGNILERFSAQQFPDLHSELNLSSLELGDSALYFCASSAIAGGDEQYFGPGTRLTVT.